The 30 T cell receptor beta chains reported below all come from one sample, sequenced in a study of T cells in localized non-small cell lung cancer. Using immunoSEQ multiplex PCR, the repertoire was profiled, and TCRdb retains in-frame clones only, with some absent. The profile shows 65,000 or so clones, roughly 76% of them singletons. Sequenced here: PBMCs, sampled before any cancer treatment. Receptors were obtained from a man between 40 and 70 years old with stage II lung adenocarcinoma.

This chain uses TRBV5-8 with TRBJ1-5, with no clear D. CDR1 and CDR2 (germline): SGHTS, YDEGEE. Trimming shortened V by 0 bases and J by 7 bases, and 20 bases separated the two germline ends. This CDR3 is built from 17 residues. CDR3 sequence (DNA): TGTGCCAGCAGCTTGGAGGTTTCCAGTTCGGCTGGACAGCCCCAGCATTTT. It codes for CASSLEVSSSAGQPQHF. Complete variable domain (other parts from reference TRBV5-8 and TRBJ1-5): EAGVTQSPTHLIKTRGQQATLRCSPISGHTSVYWYQQALGLGLQFLLWYDEGEERNRGNFPPRFSGRQFPNYSSELNVNALELEDSALYLCASSLEVSSSAGQPQHFGDGTRLSIL.

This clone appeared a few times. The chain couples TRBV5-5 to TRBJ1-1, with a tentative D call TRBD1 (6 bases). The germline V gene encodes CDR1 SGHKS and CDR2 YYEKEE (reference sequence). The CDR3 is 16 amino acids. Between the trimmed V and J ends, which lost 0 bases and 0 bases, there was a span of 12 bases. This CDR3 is CASSLGHEGVNTEAFF. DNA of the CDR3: TGTGCCAGCAGCTTGGGCCACGAGGGGGTGAACACTGAAGCTTTCTTT. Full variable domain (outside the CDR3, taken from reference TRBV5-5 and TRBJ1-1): DAGVTQSPTHLIKTRGQQVTLRCSPISGHKSVSWYQQVLGQGPQFIFQYYEKEERGRGNFPDRFSARQFPNYSSELNVNALLLGDSALYLCASSLGHEGVNTEAFFGQGTRLTVV.

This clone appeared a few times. CDR3 DNA: TGCAGCGTTGGGGGGGAGTACACTGAAGCTTTCTTT. Translation: CSVGGEYTEAFF. The rearrangement uses TRBV29-1 and TRBJ1-1, with D maybe TRBD1 (5 bases). The germline V gene encodes CDR1 SQVTM and CDR2 ANQGSEA. V lost 4 bases, J lost 3 bases, and 9 bases lay in between. The CDR3 extends over 12 amino acids.

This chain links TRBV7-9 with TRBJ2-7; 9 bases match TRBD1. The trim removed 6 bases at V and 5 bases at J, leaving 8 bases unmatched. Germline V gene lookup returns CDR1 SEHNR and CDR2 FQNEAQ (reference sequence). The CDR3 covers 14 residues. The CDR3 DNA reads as TGTGCCAGCAGTCATATCGGGACAGGGAACGAGCAGTACTTC. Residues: CASSHIGTGNEQYF.

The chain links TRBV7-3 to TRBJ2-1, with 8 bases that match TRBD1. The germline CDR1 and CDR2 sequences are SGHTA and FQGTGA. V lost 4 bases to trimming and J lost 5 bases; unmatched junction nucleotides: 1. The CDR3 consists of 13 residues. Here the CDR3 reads CASSSTGDNEQFF. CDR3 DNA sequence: TGTGCCAGCAGCTCGACAGGGGACAATGAGCAGTTCTTC.

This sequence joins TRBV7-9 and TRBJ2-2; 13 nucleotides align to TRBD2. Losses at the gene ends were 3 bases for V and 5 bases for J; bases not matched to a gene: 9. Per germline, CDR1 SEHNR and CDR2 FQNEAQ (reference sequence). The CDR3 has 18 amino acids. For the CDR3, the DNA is TGTGCCAGCAGCTTTCTCACTAGCGGGAGGGCGTGGACCGGGGAGCTGTTTTTT. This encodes CASSFLTSGRAWTGELFF.

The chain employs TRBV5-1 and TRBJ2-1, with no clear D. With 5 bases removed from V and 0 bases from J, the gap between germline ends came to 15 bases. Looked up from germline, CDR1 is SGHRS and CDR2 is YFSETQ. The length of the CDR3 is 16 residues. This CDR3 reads CASRPVAGSSYNEQFF. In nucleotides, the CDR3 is TGCGCCAGCAGACCCGTGGCAGGAAGCTCCTACAATGAGCAGTTCTTC. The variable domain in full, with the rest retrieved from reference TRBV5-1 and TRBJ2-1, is KAGVTQTPRYLIKTRGQQVTLSCSPISGHRSVSWYQQTPGQGLQFLFEYFSETQRNKGNFPGRFSGRQFSNSRSEMNVSTLELGDSALYLCASRPVAGSSYNEQFFGPGTRLTVL.

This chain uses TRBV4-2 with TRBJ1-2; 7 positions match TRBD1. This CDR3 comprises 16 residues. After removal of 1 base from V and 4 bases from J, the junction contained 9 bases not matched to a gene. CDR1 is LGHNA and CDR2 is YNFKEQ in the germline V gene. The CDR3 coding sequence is TGTGCCAGCAGCCAAGCGTTACAGGGGCTACTCTATGGCTACACCTTC. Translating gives CASSQALQGLLYGYTF.

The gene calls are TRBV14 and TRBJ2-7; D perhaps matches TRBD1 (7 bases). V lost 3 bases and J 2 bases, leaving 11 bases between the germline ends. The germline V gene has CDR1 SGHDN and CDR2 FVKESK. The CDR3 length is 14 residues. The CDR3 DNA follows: TGTGCCAGCAGCCACGCGGGACAGCCCTACGAGCAGTACTTC. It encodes CASSHAGQPYEQYF.

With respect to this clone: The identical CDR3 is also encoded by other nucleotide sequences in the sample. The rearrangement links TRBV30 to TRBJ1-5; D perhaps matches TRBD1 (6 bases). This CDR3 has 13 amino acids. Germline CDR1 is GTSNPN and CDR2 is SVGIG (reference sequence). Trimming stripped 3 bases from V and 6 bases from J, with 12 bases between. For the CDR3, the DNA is TGTGCCTGGAGCGGGGGCGCGGGTCAGCCCCAGCATTTT. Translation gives CAWSGGAGQPQHF.

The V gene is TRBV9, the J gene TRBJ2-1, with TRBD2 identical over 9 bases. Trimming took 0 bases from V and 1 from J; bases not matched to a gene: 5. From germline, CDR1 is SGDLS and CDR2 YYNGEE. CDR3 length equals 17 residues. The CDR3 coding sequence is TGTGCCAGCAGCGTAGCTGCGGGAGGGCCTTCCTACAATGAGCAGTTCTTC. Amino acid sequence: CASSVAAGGPSYNEQFF.

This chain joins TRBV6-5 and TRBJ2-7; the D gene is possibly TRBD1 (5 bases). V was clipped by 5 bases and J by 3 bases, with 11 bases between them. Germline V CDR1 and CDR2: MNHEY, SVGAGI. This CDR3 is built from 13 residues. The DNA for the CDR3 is TGTGCCAGCAGTCGTCGACAGAGCTACGAGCAGTACTTC. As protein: CASSRRQSYEQYF.

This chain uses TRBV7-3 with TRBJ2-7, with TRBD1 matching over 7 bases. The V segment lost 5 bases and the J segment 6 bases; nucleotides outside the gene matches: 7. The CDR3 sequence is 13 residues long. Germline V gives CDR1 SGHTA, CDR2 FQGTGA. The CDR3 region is CASSPQTGSEQYF. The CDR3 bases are TGTGCCAGCAGCCCCCAGACAGGGAGCGAGCAGTACTTC.

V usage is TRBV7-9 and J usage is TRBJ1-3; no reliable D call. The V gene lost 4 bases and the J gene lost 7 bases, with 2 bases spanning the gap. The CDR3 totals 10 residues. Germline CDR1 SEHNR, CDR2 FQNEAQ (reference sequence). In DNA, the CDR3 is TGTGCCAGCAGCTGGAACACCATATATTTT. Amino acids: CASSWNTIYF.

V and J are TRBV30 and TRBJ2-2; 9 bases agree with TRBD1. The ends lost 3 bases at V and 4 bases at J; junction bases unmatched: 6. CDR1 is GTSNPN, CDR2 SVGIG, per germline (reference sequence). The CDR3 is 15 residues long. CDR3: CAWRGQGKVTGELFF. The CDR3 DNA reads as TGTGCCTGGAGGGGACAGGGAAAAGTCACCGGGGAGCTGTTTTTT.

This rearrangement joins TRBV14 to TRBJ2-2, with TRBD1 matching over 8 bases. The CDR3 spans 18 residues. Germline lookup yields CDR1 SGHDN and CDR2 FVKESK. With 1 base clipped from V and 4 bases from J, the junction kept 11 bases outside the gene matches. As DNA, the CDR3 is TGTGCCAGCAGCCAAGCCGGCAGGGGGCTATCGAGCACCGGGGAGCTGTTTTTT. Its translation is CASSQAGRGLSSTGELFF.

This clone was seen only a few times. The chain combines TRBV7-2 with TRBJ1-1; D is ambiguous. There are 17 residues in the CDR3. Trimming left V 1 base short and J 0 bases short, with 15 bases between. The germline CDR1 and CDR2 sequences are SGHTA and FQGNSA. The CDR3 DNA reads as TGTGCCAGCAGCTTAGGGTTGGGAGCACTACTGAACACTGAAGCTTTCTTT. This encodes CASSLGLGALLNTEAFF. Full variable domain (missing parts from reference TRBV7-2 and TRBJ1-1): GAGVSQSPSNKVTEKGKDVELRCDPISGHTALYWYRQSLGQGLEFLIYFQGNSAPDKSGLPSDRFSAERTGGSVSTLTIQRTQQEDSAVYLCASSLGLGALLNTEAFFGQGTRLTVV.

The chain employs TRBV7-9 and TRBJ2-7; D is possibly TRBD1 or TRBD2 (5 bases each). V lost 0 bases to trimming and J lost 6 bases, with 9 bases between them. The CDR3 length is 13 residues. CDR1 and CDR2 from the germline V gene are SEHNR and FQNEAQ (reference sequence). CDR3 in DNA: TGTGCCAGCAGCTTAGCGGGGGTAAGCGAGCAGTACTTC. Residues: CASSLAGVSEQYF.

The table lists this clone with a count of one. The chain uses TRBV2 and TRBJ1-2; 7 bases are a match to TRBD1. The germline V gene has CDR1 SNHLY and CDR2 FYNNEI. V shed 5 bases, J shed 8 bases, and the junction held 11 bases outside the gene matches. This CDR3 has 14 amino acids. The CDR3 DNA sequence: TGTGCCAGCAGTCAAAGGGAGGGGGCCCGCGGCTACACCTTC. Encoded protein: CASSQREGARGYTF.

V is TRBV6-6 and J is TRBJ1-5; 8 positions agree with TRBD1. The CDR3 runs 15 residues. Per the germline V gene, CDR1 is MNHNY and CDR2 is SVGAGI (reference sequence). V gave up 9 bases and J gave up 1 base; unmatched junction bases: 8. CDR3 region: CASSKRTGSNQPQHF. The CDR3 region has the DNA TGTGCCAGTTCTAAGAGGACAGGGAGCAATCAGCCCCAGCATTTT.

The CDR3 loop reads CASSLWGRAYEQYF. The CDR3 bases are TGTGCCAGCAGTCTCTGGGGGAGGGCCTACGAGCAGTACTTC. The chain couples TRBV6-5 to TRBJ2-7, with 7 bases lining up with TRBD2. This CDR3 is 14 amino acids long. V dropped 5 bases and J dropped 2; count of bases not matched to a gene: 6. Germline lookup yields CDR1 MNHEY and CDR2 SVGAGI.

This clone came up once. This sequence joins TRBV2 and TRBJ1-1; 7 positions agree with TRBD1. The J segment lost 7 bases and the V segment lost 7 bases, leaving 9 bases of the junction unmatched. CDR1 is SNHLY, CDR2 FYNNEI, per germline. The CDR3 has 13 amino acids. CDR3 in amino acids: CASKGQPGNEAFF. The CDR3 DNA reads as TGTGCCAGCAAGGGACAGCCGGGGAATGAAGCTTTCTTT.

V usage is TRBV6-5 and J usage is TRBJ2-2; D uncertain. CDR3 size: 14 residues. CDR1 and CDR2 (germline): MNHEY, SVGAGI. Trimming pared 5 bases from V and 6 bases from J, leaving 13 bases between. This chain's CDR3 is CASSTRLGAGELFF. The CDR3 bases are TGTGCCAGCAGTACTCGTCTTGGGGCCGGGGAGCTGTTTTTT.

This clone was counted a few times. CDR3 sequence (DNA): TGTGCCAGTAGTAACAGGGGGCAGGCTCTAGGGTACACCTTC. Its translation is CASSNRGQALGYTF. V gene TRBV19 combines with J gene TRBJ1-2; 9 positions agree with TRBD1. This CDR3 has 14 residues. CDR1 and CDR2 from the germline V gene are LNHDA and SQIVND (reference sequence). The ends lost 4 bases at V and 11 bases at J; junction bases unmatched: 11.

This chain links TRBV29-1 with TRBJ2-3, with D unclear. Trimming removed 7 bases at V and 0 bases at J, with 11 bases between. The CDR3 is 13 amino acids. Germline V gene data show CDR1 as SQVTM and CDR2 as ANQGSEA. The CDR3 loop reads CSAETGSTDTQYF. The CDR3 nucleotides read TGCAGCGCCGAAACTGGGAGCACAGATACGCAGTATTTT.

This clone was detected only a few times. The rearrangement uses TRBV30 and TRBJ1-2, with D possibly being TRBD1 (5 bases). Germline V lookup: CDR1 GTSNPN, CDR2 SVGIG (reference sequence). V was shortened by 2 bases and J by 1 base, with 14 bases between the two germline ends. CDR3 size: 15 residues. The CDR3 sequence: CAWSSGRGLNYGYTF. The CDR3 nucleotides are TGTGCCTGGAGTTCAGGGCGGGGACTTAACTATGGCTACACCTTC.

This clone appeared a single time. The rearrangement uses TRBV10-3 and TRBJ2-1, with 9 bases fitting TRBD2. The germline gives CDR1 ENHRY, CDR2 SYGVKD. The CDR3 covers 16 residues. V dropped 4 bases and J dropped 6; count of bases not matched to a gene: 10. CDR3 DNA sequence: TGTGCCATCAGTGGTCGGGCTAGCGGGATATTCAATGAGCAGTTCTTC. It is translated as CAISGRASGIFNEQFF.

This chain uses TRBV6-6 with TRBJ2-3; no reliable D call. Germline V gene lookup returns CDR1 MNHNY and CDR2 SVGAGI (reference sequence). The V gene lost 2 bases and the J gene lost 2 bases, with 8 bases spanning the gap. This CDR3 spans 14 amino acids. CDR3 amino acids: CASSYPASTDTQYF. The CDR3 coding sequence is TGTGCCAGCAGTTACCCGGCATCCACAGATACGCAGTATTTT.

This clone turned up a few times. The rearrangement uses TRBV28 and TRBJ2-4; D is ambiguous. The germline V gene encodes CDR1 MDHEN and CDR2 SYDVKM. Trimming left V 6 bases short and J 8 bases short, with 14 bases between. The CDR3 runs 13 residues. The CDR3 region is CASSPPLSHIQYF. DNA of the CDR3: TGTGCCAGCAGCCCACCCCTCTCTCACATTCAGTACTTC.

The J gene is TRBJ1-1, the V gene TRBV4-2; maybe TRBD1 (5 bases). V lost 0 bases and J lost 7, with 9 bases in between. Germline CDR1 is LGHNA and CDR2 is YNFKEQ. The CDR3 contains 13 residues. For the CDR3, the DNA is TGTGCCAGCAGCCAAGATGTTAGGGGTGAAGCTTTCTTT. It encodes CASSQDVRGEAFF.